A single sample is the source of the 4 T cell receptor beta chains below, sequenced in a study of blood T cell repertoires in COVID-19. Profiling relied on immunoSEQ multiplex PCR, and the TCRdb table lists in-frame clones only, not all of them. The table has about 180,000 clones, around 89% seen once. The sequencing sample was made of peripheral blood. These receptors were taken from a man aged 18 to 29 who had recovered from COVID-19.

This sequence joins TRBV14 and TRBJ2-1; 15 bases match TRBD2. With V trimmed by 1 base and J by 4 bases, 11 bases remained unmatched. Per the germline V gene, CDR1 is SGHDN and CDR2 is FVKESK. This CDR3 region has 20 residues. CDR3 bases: TGTGCCAGCAGCCAAGGTCGGGGACTAGCGGGAGGAAGTCGGTACAATGAGCAGTTCTTC. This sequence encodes CASSQGRGLAGGSRYNEQFF. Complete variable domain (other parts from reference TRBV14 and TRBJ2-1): EAGVTQFPSHSVIEKGQTVTLRCDPISGHDNLYWYRRVMGKEIKFLLHFVKESKQDESGMPNNRFLAERTGGTYSTLKVQPAELEDSGVYFCASSQGRGLAGGSRYNEQFFGPGTRLTVL.

CDR3 DNA sequence: TGTGCCAGTAGTACCGGGACTAGCGTTACCTACAATGAGCAGTTCTTC. This encodes CASSTGTSVTYNEQFF. The chain couples TRBV19 to TRBJ2-1, with 10 bases that match TRBD2. J lost 2 bases, V lost 4 bases, and 5 bases had no gene match. This CDR3 contains 16 residues. Germline assignment: CDR1 LNHDA and CDR2 SQIVND (reference sequence). Variable domain in full (rest from reference TRBV19 and TRBJ2-1): DGGITQSPKYLFRKEGQNVTLSCEQNLNHDAMYWYRQDPGQGLRLIYYSQIVNDFQKGDIAEGYSVSREKKESFPLTVTSAQKNPTAFYLCASSTGTSVTYNEQFFGPGTRLTVL.

CDR3 in DNA: TGTGCCAGCAGTGCGAATTTCGTGAGCTCTGGAAACACCATATATTTT. Translating gives CASSANFVSSGNTIYF. V and J are TRBV2 and TRBJ1-3; D unresolved. Germline CDR1 SNHLY, CDR2 FYNNEI. Trimming took 4 bases from V and 0 from J, leaving 13 bases between them. The CDR3 spans 16 residues.

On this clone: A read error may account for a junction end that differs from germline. CDR3 region: CASRAGEMEF. CDR3 coding DNA: TGTGCCAGCAGGGCAGGGGAGATGGAGTTC. V is TRBV2 and J is TRBJ2-7; D is possibly TRBD1 (6 bases). The CDR3 spans 10 residues. Germline V lookup: CDR1 SNHLY, CDR2 FYNNEI.